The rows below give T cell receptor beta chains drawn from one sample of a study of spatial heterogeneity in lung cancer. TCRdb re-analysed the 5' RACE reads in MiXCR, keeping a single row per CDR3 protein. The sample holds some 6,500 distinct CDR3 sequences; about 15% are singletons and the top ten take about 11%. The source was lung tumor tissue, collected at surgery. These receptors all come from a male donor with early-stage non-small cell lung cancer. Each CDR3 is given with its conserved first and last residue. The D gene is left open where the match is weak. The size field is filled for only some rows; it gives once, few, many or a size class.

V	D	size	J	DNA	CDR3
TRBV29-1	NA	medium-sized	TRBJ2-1	TGCAGCGTAATTGCTTCGTTGGGGGTCAATGAGCAGTTCTTC	CSVIASLGVNEQFF
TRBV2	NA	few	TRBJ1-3	TGTGCCAGCAGTGAACGGGCCAGCCACTCTGGAAACACCATATATTTT	CASSERASHSGNTIYF
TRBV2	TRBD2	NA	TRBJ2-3	TGTGCCAGCAGTGAACTGGCGGGGGGTAGACTAAAAGAAGATACGCAGTATTTT	CASSELAGGRLKEDTQYF
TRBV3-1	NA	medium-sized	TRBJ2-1	TGTGCCAGCAGCCAGTTGTCAGATGAGCAGTTCTTC	CASSQLSDEQFF
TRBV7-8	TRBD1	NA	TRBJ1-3	TGTGCCAGCAGCTTAGTGACAGGGAGTGGAAACACCATATATTTT	CASSLVTGSGNTIYF
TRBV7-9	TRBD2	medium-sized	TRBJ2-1	TGTGCCAGCAGCTTAGGAGCGGGAGGGATCAATGAGCAGTTCTTC	CASSLGAGGINEQFF
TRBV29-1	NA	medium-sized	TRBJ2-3	TGCAGCGTTGGCCCCCAATCTAGCACAGATACGCAGTATTTT	CSVGPQSSTDTQYF
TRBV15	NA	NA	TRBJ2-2	TGTGCCACCAGCCTTGGTTACACCGGGGAGCTGTTTTTT	CATSLGYTGELFF
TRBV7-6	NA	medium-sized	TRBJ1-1	TGTGCCAGCAGCTCGAAACCGGGACGCCCCTCGAACACTGAAGCTTTCTTT	CASSSKPGRPSNTEAFF
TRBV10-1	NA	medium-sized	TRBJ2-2	TGCGCCAGCAGGAGTGGCACCGGGGAGCTGTTTTTT	CASRSGTGELFF
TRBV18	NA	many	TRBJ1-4	TGTGCCAGCTCACGAAATTCCGCAGCTAATGAAAAACTGTTTTTT	CASSRNSAANEKLFF
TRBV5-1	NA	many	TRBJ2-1	TGCGCCAGCAGCTGGGACTACAATGAGCAGTTCTTC	CASSWDYNEQFF
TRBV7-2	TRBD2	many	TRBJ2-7	TGTGCCAGCAACCAGCGGGAGAGCTCCTACGAGCAGTACTTC	CASNQRESSYEQYF
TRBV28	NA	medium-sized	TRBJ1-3	TGTGCCAGCAGGCCCAGTGGAAACACCATATATTTT	CASRPSGNTIYF
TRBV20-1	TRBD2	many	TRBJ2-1	TGCAGTGCTAGACCACTAGCGGAGGCCTACAATGAGCAGTTCTTC	CSARPLAEAYNEQFF
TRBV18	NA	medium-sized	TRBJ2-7	TGTGCCAGCTCACCAATCAAGGACTACGAGCAGTACTTC	CASSPIKDYEQYF
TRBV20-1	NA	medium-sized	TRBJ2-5	TGCAGTGCGGACAGCGAAGAGACCCAGTACTTC	CSADSEETQYF
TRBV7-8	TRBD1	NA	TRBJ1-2	TGTGCCAGCAGCTCCACCAGATCAGGGGGCTACTATGGCTACACCTTC	CASSSTRSGGYYGYTF
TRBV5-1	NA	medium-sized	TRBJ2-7	TGCGCCAGCAGCTTGGGTGGGTATGGTTCCTACGAGCAGTACTTC	CASSLGGYGSYEQYF
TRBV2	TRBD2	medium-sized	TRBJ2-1	TGTGCCAGCAGGGGGTCTGGGACTAGGGTTTTCTACAATGAGCAGTTCTTC	CASRGSGTRVFYNEQFF
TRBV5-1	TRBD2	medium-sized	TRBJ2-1	TGCGCCAGCAGCTTGGATAGTAGCGGGAGGTATGAGCAGTTCTTC	CASSLDSSGRYEQFF
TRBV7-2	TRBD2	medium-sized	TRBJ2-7	TGTGCCAGCAGTAAAGAAGGCGGGAGGGAGCAGTACTTC	CASSKEGGREQYF
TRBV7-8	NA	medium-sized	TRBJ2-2	TGTGCCAGCAGCTTGTACACCGGGGAGCTGTTTTTT	CASSLYTGELFF
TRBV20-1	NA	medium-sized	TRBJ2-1	TGCAGTGCTCCCAGGACGGGCCTGGGGGACAATGAGCAGTTCTTC	CSAPRTGLGDNEQFF
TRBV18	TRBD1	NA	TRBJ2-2	TGTGCCAGCTCACCTTACAGGGGTGTCAACACCGGGGAGCTGTTTTTT	CASSPYRGVNTGELFF
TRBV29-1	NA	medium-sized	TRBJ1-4	TGCAGCGCCCAAACAGGCTCCGCTAATGAAAAACTGTTTTTT	CSAQTGSANEKLFF
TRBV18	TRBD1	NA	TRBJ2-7	TGTGCCAGCTCAGCCGGGACAGGGGGGACCTACGAGCAGTACTTC	CASSAGTGGTYEQYF
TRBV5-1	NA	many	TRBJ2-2	TGCGCCAGCAGCAATGCAAGACTGAACACCGGGGAGCTGTTTTTT	CASSNARLNTGELFF